Following are 25 T cell receptor beta chains from one sample sequenced in a study of T cells in Graves' hyperthyroidism and ophthalmopathy. RNA transcripts served as the template for amplifying TCR beta CDR3 regions. RT-PCR in the first round (using the HTBI primer set) targeted the TCR CDR3. TCRdb called the multiplex PCR reads again in MiXCR, with one record for every CDR3 protein. The sample lists 150,000 or so distinct CDR3 sequences, about 9.4% occurring once. The sequencing input was blood. Every receptor here comes from a woman in her late teens or twenties with Graves' hyperthyroidism that later progressed to Graves' ophthalmopathy.

This clonotype was seen many times. The chain carries TRBV2 and TRBJ1-1, with 7 bases fitting TRBD1. Germline V lookup: CDR1 SNHLY, CDR2 FYNNEI. This CDR3 spans 11 amino acids. Losses at the gene ends were 8 bases for V and 11 bases for J; bases not matched to a gene: 8. The CDR3 is CASQTRGSAFF. CDR3 DNA sequence: TGTGCCAGCCAGACCAGGGGGAGTGCTTTCTTT.

This clonotype has just a few counts. V is TRBV4-2 and J is TRBJ2-3; D is unclear. Germline-derived CDR1 and CDR2 are LGHNA and YNFKEQ. The V gene lost 0 bases and the J gene lost 3 bases, with 13 bases spanning the gap. This CDR3 has 16 residues. The DNA for the CDR3 is TGTGCCAGCAGCCAAGAGCCCAGCACGGTAACAGATACGCAGTATTTT. Encoded protein: CASSQEPSTVTDTQYF.

This clonotype was detected ten times or more. CDR3: CATAPGQGQSAYEQYF. The CDR3, as DNA: TGCGCCACCGCGCCGGGACAGGGGCAATCAGCCTACGAGCAGTACTTC. The chain combines TRBV10-2 with TRBJ2-7; 10 bases are a match to TRBD1. V dropped 10 bases and J dropped 2; count of bases not matched to a gene: 14. The CDR3 loop spans 16 amino acids. Per germline, CDR1 WSHSY and CDR2 SAAADI.

This clonotype has just a few counts. The rearrangement links TRBV15 to TRBJ2-1; 8 nucleotides line up with TRBD1. The germline V gene encodes CDR1 LNHNV and CDR2 YYDKDF (reference sequence). The CDR3 contains 13 residues. J lost 8 bases, V lost 3 bases, and 3 bases had no gene match. The CDR3 loop reads CATSSETGDEQFF. CDR3 sequence (DNA): TGTGCCACCAGCAGCGAGACAGGGGATGAGCAGTTCTTC.

This clonotype was seen repeatedly, ten times or more. The gene calls are TRBV20-1 and TRBJ1-1; D remains unclear. This CDR3 spans 14 amino acids. Trimming removed 6 bases at V and 4 bases at J, with 18 bases between. Germline loops: CDR1 DFQATT, CDR2 SNEGSKA (reference sequence). CDR3 loop: CSAQRSSSGTEAFF. The CDR3, as DNA: TGCAGTGCACAAAGGTCCAGTTCGGGCACTGAAGCTTTCTTT.

This clonotype was seen ten or more times. This chain connects TRBV20-1 to TRBJ1-5; D remains unclear. CDR1 is DFQATT, CDR2 SNEGSKA, per germline (reference sequence). The CDR3 extends over 12 amino acids. The germline V and J ends were trimmed by 3 bases and 9 bases, with 12 bases remaining between them. For the CDR3, the DNA is TGCAGTGCTAGCGGCACCGAAGGGCCCCAGCATTTT. It translates to CSASGTEGPQHF.

This clonotype has a count of ten or more. V gene TRBV7-3 combines with J gene TRBJ2-1; TRBD2 is a possible D gene (6 bases). Germline CDR1 and CDR2: SGHTA and FQGTGA. With 2 bases removed from V and 4 bases from J, the gap between germline ends came to 12 bases. The CDR3 sequence is 15 residues long. The CDR3 loop is CASSLSSARYNEQFF. The CDR3 coding sequence is TGTGCCAGCAGCTTATCTAGCGCCCGATACAATGAGCAGTTCTTC.

The table lists this clonotype with many counts. This chain connects TRBV6-1 to TRBJ1-4; TRBD1 is a possible D gene (5 bases). Germline V gene lookup returns CDR1 MNHNS and CDR2 SASEGT. This CDR3 has 16 amino acids. With 3 bases removed from V and 3 bases from J, the gap between germline ends came to 14 bases. The CDR3 coding sequence is TGTGCCAGCAGTGAGGGGTCAGGGATACCTAATGAAAAACTGTTTTTT. This encodes CASSEGSGIPNEKLFF.

Turning to this clonotype: A clone one base away is much larger, so this may be a read error. The chain links TRBV7-9 to TRBJ1-6; D is unresolved. The CDR3 is 12 residues long. Germline CDR1 and CDR2: SEHNR and FQNEAQ (reference sequence). Between the trimmed V and J ends, which lost 8 bases and 12 bases, there was a span of 14 bases. The chain's CDR3 is CASGPTDLPLHF. The CDR3 coding sequence is TGTGCCAGCGGCCCTACAGACTTACCCCTCCACTTT.

Ten or more counts support this clonotype. This chain connects TRBV7-6 to TRBJ2-3; a weak D match, TRBD1 (7 bases). The germline V gene has CDR1 SGHVS and CDR2 FNYEAQ. Trimming stripped 1 base from V and 2 bases from J, with 22 bases between. CDR3 length: 19 residues. In DNA form, the CDR3 reads TGTGCCAGCAGCTTAGTAGGGGCGGGACAGAAAATATCCACAGATACGCAGTATTTT. Residues: CASSLVGAGQKISTDTQYF.

The chain employs TRBV5-4 and TRBJ1-3, with D possibly TRBD1 on 5 matching bases. Germline-derived CDR1 and CDR2 are SGHNT and YYREEE (reference sequence). This CDR3 is 12 amino acids long. V was clipped by 5 bases and J by 16 bases, with 19 bases between them. The CDR3 region is CASSTPEGPEYF. The CDR3 DNA is TGTGCCAGCAGTACGCCTGAGGGGCCTGAGTATTTT. Variable domain in full (rest from reference TRBV5-4 and TRBJ1-3): ETGVTQSPTHLIKTRGQQVTLRCSSQSGHNTVSWYQQALGQGPQFIFQYYREEENGRGNFPPRFSGLQFPNYSSELNVNALELDDSALYLCASSTPEGPEYFGEGSWLTVV.

A few counts support this clonotype. The conserved phenylalanine or tryptophan is not found at the CDR3 terminus, so this likely reflects a read error. This chain joins TRBV12-3 or TRBV12-4 and TRBJ2-1; 8 bases align to TRBD2. The ends lost 6 bases at V and 3 bases at J; junction bases unmatched: 4. This CDR3 comprises 14 residues. CDR3 amino acids: CASSHGGVYNEQFL. For the CDR3, the DNA is TGTGCCAGCAGCCACGGGGGGGTCTACAATGAGCAGTTCCTC.

This clonotype occurred many times. The J gene is TRBJ1-1, the V gene TRBV6-5; no reliable D call. The CDR3 sequence is 12 residues long. Germline V gene sequence: CDR1 MNHEY, CDR2 SVGAGI. Trimming took off 2 bases at V and 4 bases at J, with 5 bases between the two ends. The CDR3 reads CASSYGGTEAFF. The CDR3 DNA sequence: TGTGCCAGCAGTTACGGCGGCACTGAAGCTTTCTTT.

This clonotype was recorded many times. The chain is built from TRBV13 and TRBJ2-5; 11 bases line up with TRBD1. After removal of 5 bases from V and 4 bases from J, the junction contained 12 bases not matched to a gene. This CDR3 has 17 amino acids. The germline V gene has CDR1 PRHDT and CDR2 FYEKMQ (reference sequence). The CDR3 loop is CASSLRTGGTERETQYF. CDR3 coding DNA: TGTGCCAGCAGCCTGCGGACAGGGGGCACGGAGCGAGAGACCCAGTACTTC.

The rearrangement uses TRBV6-1 and TRBJ1-1; D unresolved. The ends were cut back, 5 bases at V and 2 bases at J, with 6 bases in the middle. The CDR3 is 12 amino acids. Germline CDR1 and CDR2: MNHNS and SASEGT. CDR3 DNA sequence: TGTGCCAGCAGTCCTCATAACACTGAAGCTTTCTTT. This translates into CASSPHNTEAFF.

This clonotype has ten or more counts. This rearrangement joins TRBV20-1 to TRBJ2-2; the D gene is possibly TRBD1 (5 bases). CDR3 length: 14 amino acids. V lost 4 bases to trimming and J lost 4 bases, with 13 bases between them. Germline CDR1 reads DFQATT; CDR2 reads SNEGSKA (reference sequence). Written as DNA, the CDR3 is TGCAGTGCTATTCCCAGGGCTGTCACCGGGGAGCTGTTTTTT. It codes for CSAIPRAVTGELFF.

The CDR3 sequence is CASSKGGVADTQYF. The CDR3 bases are TGTGCCAGCTCAAAGGGCGGGGTCGCAGATACGCAGTATTTT. The chain joins TRBV5-6 to TRBJ2-3; D might be TRBD2 (6 bases). CDR3 size: 14 residues. V was trimmed by 7 bases and J by 4 bases, leaving 16 bases between them. Germline CDR1 SGHDT, CDR2 YYEEEE.

The V gene is TRBV12-3 or TRBV12-4, the J gene TRBJ2-3, with TRBD1 as a possible D gene (6 bases). This CDR3 has 14 residues. Trimming cost V 6 bases and J 6 bases, with 16 bases left between them. Here the CDR3 reads CASSRWTQGDTQYF. The CDR3 nucleotides read TGTGCCAGCAGCCGCTGGACCCAGGGGGATACGCAGTATTTT.

This clonotype was counted many times. This chain connects TRBV19 to TRBJ1-1; D is ambiguous. This CDR3 has 15 residues. V dropped 9 bases and J dropped 0 bases, with 17 bases sitting between them. CDR1 and CDR2 from the germline V gene are LNHDA and SQIVND (reference sequence). CDR3 amino acids: CASNTANGLNTEAFF. CDR3 coding DNA: TGTGCCAGCAACACGGCGAATGGTTTGAACACTGAAGCTTTCTTT.

This rearrangement joins TRBV25-1 to TRBJ2-2, with a weak D call TRBD1 (6 bases). Per the germline V gene, CDR1 is MGHDK and CDR2 is SYGVNS. Between the trimmed V and J ends, which lost 3 bases and 13 bases, there was a span of 18 bases. This CDR3 contains 14 residues. Here the CDR3 DNA reads TGTGCCAGCAGTGAGGAAATAGGACAGACACGGCTGTTTTTT. The encoded protein is CASSEEIGQTRLFF.

Many counts were recorded for this clonotype. The rearrangement joins TRBV7-9 to TRBJ2-1; 7 nucleotides match TRBD2. Germline trimming cut 5 bases from V and 15 bases from J; bases unmatched to any gene: 7. This CDR3 spans 11 amino acids. Germline V lookup: CDR1 SEHNR, CDR2 FQNEAQ (reference sequence). CDR3 residues: CASSPTSRPFF. DNA of the CDR3: TGTGCCAGCAGCCCGACTAGCCGCCCGTTCTTC.

This clonotype was detected many times. The chain has TRBV20-1 and TRBJ2-3; D possibly corresponds to TRBD2 (6 bases). This CDR3 comprises 12 residues. V was shortened by 6 bases and J by 4 bases, with 11 bases between the two germline ends. The germline CDR1 and CDR2 sequences are DFQATT and SNEGSKA (reference sequence). CDR3 coding DNA: TGCAGTGCCTCCCGACTAGCAGATACGCAGTATTTT. Translating it yields CSASRLADTQYF.

At least ten counts were recorded for this clonotype. The rearrangement links TRBV5-1 to TRBJ2-3; possible D gene TRBD1, 6 bases. There are 15 residues in the CDR3. Trimming took off 0 bases at V and 4 bases at J, with 12 bases between the two ends. The V gene's germline CDR1 is SGHRS and CDR2 YFSETQ. DNA of the CDR3: TGCGCCAGCAGCTTGGTGGGGGCCGGCCCAGATACGCAGTATTTT. This gives the protein CASSLVGAGPDTQYF.

This clonotype was seen repeatedly, ten times or more. The chain combines TRBV24-1 with TRBJ2-1; TRBD1 aligns across 7 bases. The CDR3 contains 16 residues. Germline CDR1 KGHDR, CDR2 SFDVKD. The junction had 6 bases not matched to a gene; V was cut back by 0 bases and J by 5 bases. As DNA, the CDR3 is TGTGCCACCAGTGATTTGGGGGACAGAGGGGACAATGAGCAGTTCTTC. Encoded protein: CATSDLGDRGDNEQFF.

This clonotype was counted many times. The CDR3 protein is CASLPRGDTGELFF. CDR3 in DNA: TGTGCCAGCCTCCCCAGGGGGGACACCGGGGAGCTGTTTTTT. This chain links TRBV2 with TRBJ2-2; a possible D gene is TRBD1 (7 bases). The V end lost 8 bases, the J end lost 3 bases, and 13 bases lay between the germline ends. CDR1 and CDR2 from the germline V gene are SNHLY and FYNNEI. The CDR3 has 14 residues.